This entry lists 11 T cell receptor beta chains sequenced from one sample in a study of regulatory T cells in long-lasting Graves disease (dated by TCRdb to about 2021). Interpreted using the paper, the time point label stands for: persistent/refractory GD, antithyroid drugs over 5 years with positive TRAb. RNA was extracted from PBMCs in TRIzol for both TCR sequencing and RNA sequencing. The receptor library was made with multiplex PCR. Instrument on record: Illumina HiSeq 4000. iRepertoire HTBI primers and Arm-PCR amplification of CDR3 regions were used to construct TCR beta libraries. TCRdb reprocessed the public reads (quality trimming at Q25 with fastp, clone calling with MiXCR) and kept in-frame beta chains. For every CDR3 protein sequence, its rows merge into one entry that carries the most common genes and DNA. This sample lists around 340,000 distinct CDR3 sequences; 15% to 20% were detected once. Clones ranked in the top ten supply 29% of the sample.

The material sequenced was peripheral blood mononuclear cells (PBMCs), taken when the disease was refractory, from a patient treated with antithyroid drugs. The source is a female donor with Graves disease.

This clonotype was seen only a few times. V gene TRBV6-1 combines with J gene TRBJ1-5, with D possibly TRBD1 on 5 matching bases. The V end was cut by 6 bases, the J end by 4 bases, with 13 bases between. This CDR3 has 14 amino acids. Germline lookup yields CDR1 MNHNS and CDR2 SASEGT. CDR3 coding DNA: TGTGCCAGCAGCCCCGGCCCAGGGAATCAGCCCCAGCATTTT. This gives the protein CASSPGPGNQPQHF.

Points on this clonotype: This clone may be a read error of a much larger clone one base away. This chain joins TRBV6-5 and TRBJ2-5; TRBD1 is a possible D gene (6 bases). Germline V gives CDR1 MNHEY, CDR2 SVGAGI. The CDR3 totals 16 residues. The CDR3 region has the DNA TGTGCCAGCAGTTTCCAGATCGGACAGCCCCAAGAGGCCCAGTACTTC. Its translation is CASSFQIGQPQEAQYF.

The chain joins TRBV28 to TRBJ1-1, with D hard to call. The CDR3 spans 20 residues. Trimming took off 5 bases at V and 1 base at J, with 29 bases between the two ends. Germline V lookup: CDR1 MDHEN, CDR2 SYDVKM. The CDR3 loop reads CASSPSPRTSQAMRNTEAFF. CDR3 in DNA: TGTGCCAGCAGTCCCTCCCCCCGGACCAGCCAAGCCATGAGGAACACTGAAGCTTTCTTT. Filled out from reference TRBV28 and TRBJ1-1, the complete variable domain reads DVKVTQSSRYLVKRTGEKVFLECVQDMDHENMFWYRQDPGLGLRLIYFSYDVKMKEKGDIPEGYSVSREKKERFSLILESASTNQTSMYLCASSPSPRTSQAMRNTEAFFGQGTRLTVV.

CDR3 residues: CASSERQNTGELFF. For the CDR3, the DNA is TGTGCCAGCAGTGAAAGGCAGAACACCGGGGAGCTGTTTTTT. This sequence joins TRBV6-1 and TRBJ2-2; D gene unclear. The ends were cut back, 2 bases at V and 1 base at J, with 5 bases in the middle. The CDR3 has 14 residues. The germline gives CDR1 MNHNS, CDR2 SASEGT.

This clonotype was found many times. The V gene is TRBV20-1, the J gene TRBJ2-2; a possible D gene is TRBD1 (5 bases). The V and J ends lost 2 bases and 1 base respectively, with 11 bases between them. This CDR3 is 15 amino acids long. CDR1 DFQATT and CDR2 SNEGSKA come from the germline V gene (reference sequence). CDR3 nucleotides: TGCAGTGCTAGACTTGACAGTAGGAACACCGGGGAGCTGTTTTTT. It specifies CSARLDSRNTGELFF.

The chain uses TRBV6-2 or TRBV6-3 and TRBJ2-7; D is unclear. CDR1 and CDR2 from the germline V gene are MNHEY and SVGEGT. The CDR3 extends over 12 amino acids. V lost 6 bases and J 6 bases, leaving 12 bases between the germline ends. This CDR3 reads CASRAIPSEQYF. The CDR3 region has the DNA TGTGCCAGCAGGGCTATCCCCTCCGAGCAGTACTTC.

This clonotype was counted a few times. The V gene is TRBV7-9, the J gene TRBJ2-5; D call uncertain. From germline, CDR1 is SEHNR and CDR2 FQNEAQ (reference sequence). The CDR3 extends over 14 amino acids. V lost 4 bases to trimming and J lost 0 bases, with 9 bases between them. The CDR3 is CASSSPGYQETQYF. CDR3 sequence (DNA): TGTGCCAGCAGCTCTCCCGGGTACCAAGAGACCCAGTACTTC.

As DNA, the CDR3 is TGTGCCAGCGCTGATAGGTTGGTCAAAAACATTCAGTACTTC. Its protein product is CASADRLVKNIQYF. The rearrangement links TRBV3-1 to TRBJ2-4; D remains ambiguous. Trimming removed 8 bases from V and 3 bases from J, with 14 bases in between. In germline, CDR1 is LGHDT, CDR2 YNNKEL (reference sequence). The CDR3 sequence is 14 residues long. The full variable domain, with the rest looked up from reference TRBV3-1 and TRBJ2-4, is DTAVSQTPKYLVTQMGNDKSIKCEQNLGHDTMYWYKQDSKKFLKIMFSYNNKELIINETVPNRFSPKSPDKAHLNLHINSLELGDSAVYFCASADRLVKNIQYFGAGTRLSVL.

V gene TRBV5-1 combines with J gene TRBJ2-5; 9 nucleotides line up with TRBD1. CDR1 and CDR2 from the germline V gene are SGHRS and YFSETQ. V lost 4 bases to trimming and J lost 6 bases; unmatched junction nucleotides: 7. The CDR3 totals 14 residues. CDR3 in amino acids: CASSPRTGEKTQYF. The DNA for the CDR3 is TGCGCCAGCAGCCCCCGGACAGGGGAGAAGACCCAGTACTTC.

Concerning this clonotype: A much bigger clone sits one base away, suggesting this may be a read error. V and J are TRBV25-1 and TRBJ1-1; D remains ambiguous. CDR1 MGHDK and CDR2 SYGVNS come from the germline V gene. The CDR3 length is 14 residues. The CDR3 DNA is TGTGCCAGCGGTGAATCGGGGTGGAACACTGAAGCTTTCTTT. Its protein is CASGESGWNTEAFF.

This clonotype appeared many times. This rearrangement joins TRBV11-2 to TRBJ1-1; D remains unclear. Per the germline V gene, CDR1 is SGHAT and CDR2 is FQNNGV. The CDR3 spans 14 residues. V was shortened by 1 base and J by 5 bases, with 11 bases between the two germline ends. CDR3: CASSLVGLGTEAFF. The DNA of the CDR3 is TGTGCCAGCAGCTTAGTAGGGTTAGGTACTGAAGCTTTCTTT.